This entry is about one T cell receptor beta chain. From germline, CDR1 is LNHDA and CDR2 SQIVND (reference sequence). The CDR3 has 16 residues. The ends were cut back, 3 bases at V and 0 bases at J, with 12 bases in the middle. This sample was taken from a study of shared clonotypes between healthy human individuals. The method was immunoSEQ multiplex PCR; TCRdb's version includes in-frame clones alone and lacks a portion of them. The data hold fewer than 850,000 clones, with around 96% observed a single time. Naive CD8 cells lacked CD45RO, underwent positive selection for CCR7 and left out terminally differentiated effector memory CD45RA+ cells.

Specimen: naive CD8+ T cells sorted from blood. V gene TRBV19 combines with J gene TRBJ2-1; D is uncertain. This TCR derives from a man younger than 45 in good health. CDR3 nucleotide sequence: TGTGCCAGTAGTATTGTATCGTTGAGCTCCTACAATGAGCAGTTCTTC. This translates into CASSIVSLSSYNEQFF. The entire variable domain, with the rest obtained from reference TRBV19 and TRBJ2-1, is as follows: DGGITQSPKYLFRKEGQNVTLSCEQNLNHDAMYWYRQDPGQGLRLIYYSQIVNDFQKGDIAEGYSVSREKKESFPLTVTSAQKNPTAFYLCASSIVSLSSYNEQFFGPGTRLTVL.